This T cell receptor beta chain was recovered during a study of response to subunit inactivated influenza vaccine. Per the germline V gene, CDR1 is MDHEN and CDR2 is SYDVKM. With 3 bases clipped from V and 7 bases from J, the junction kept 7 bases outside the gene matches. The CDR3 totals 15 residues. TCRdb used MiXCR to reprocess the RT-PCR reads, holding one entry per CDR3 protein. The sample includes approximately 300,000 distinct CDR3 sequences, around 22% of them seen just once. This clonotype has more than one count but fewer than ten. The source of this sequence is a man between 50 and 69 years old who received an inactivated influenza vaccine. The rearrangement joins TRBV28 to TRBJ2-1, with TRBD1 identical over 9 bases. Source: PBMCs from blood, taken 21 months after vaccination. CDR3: CASSFGDREGNEQFF. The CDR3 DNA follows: TGTGCCAGCAGTTTTGGGGACAGGGAAGGGAATGAGCAGTTCTTC. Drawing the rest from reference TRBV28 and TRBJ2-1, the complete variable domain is DVKVTQSSRYLVKRTGEKVFLECVQDMDHENMFWYRQDPGLGLRLIYFSYDVKMKEKGDIPEGYSVSREKKERFSLILESASTNQTSMYLCASSFGDREGNEQFFGPGTRLTVL.